A single sample gave rise to the 18 T cell receptor beta chains below, sequenced in a study. In TCRdb, the RT-PCR reads were re-called with MiXCR into one record per CDR3 protein. Here the sample spans around 700,000 distinct CDR3 sequences, around 14% being singletons. Material for sequencing was memory CD4+ T cells from blood. These receptors were taken from a female donor in good health, serving as a healthy control.

In its sample, this clonotype was seen a few times. The chain joins TRBV10-2 to TRBJ1-1; D is uncertain. Trimming took 7 bases from V and 0 from J, leaving 9 bases between them. Germline CDR1 reads WSHSY; CDR2 reads SAAADI. The CDR3 runs to 13 residues. DNA of the CDR3: TGCGCCAGCAACCCAGAAGTGAACACTGAAGCTTTCTTT. Encoded protein: CASNPEVNTEAFF.

This clonotype was seen a few times. The V and J genes are TRBV20-1 and TRBJ2-2; 10 positions match TRBD2. CDR3 length: 15 amino acids. Germline V gene lookup returns CDR1 DFQATT and CDR2 SNEGSKA (reference sequence). The trim removed 0 bases at V and 6 bases at J, leaving 4 bases unmatched. Written as DNA, the CDR3 is TGCAGTGCTAGAGATGTACTAGCGGGACCCGGGGAGCTGTTTTTT. Protein sequence: CSARDVLAGPGELFF.

This clonotype came up a few times. This chain links TRBV5-1 with TRBJ1-1; D gene uncertain. Trimming took off 4 bases at V and 1 base at J, with 11 bases between the two ends. Germline CDR1 reads SGHRS; CDR2 reads YFSETQ. The CDR3 is 14 amino acids. CDR3 protein: CASSPGSENTEAFF. CDR3 nucleotides: TGCGCCAGCAGCCCAGGTTCGGAGAACACTGAAGCTTTCTTT.

The chain combines TRBV6-5 with TRBJ2-7; a weak D match, TRBD2 (5 bases). CDR1 MNHEY and CDR2 SVGAGI come from the germline V gene. V dropped 6 bases and J dropped 0 bases, with 12 bases sitting between them. This CDR3 contains 14 residues. CDR3 amino acids: CASRDLAISYEQYF. The CDR3, as DNA: TGTGCCAGCAGAGACCTAGCTATCTCCTACGAGCAGTACTTC.

The rearrangement joins TRBV6-6 to TRBJ2-7, with TRBD1 matching over 12 bases. CDR3 length: 16 amino acids. Germline values: CDR1 MNHNY, CDR2 SVGAGI (reference sequence). Trimming at V came to 3 bases and at J to 7 bases, leaving 10 bases not matched to a gene. CDR3: CASSYPPGQGAREQYF. The CDR3 DNA follows: TGTGCCAGCAGTTATCCTCCGGGACAGGGGGCTAGAGAGCAGTACTTC.

V is TRBV7-2 and J is TRBJ1-2, with D possibly TRBD1 on 6 matching bases. V gave up 1 base and J gave up 6 bases, with 12 bases separating them. CDR3 length: 14 residues. From germline, CDR1 is SGHTA and CDR2 FQGNSA. The CDR3 here is CASSLGGGVNGYTF. CDR3 nucleotide sequence: TGTGCCAGCAGCTTAGGAGGGGGTGTCAATGGCTACACCTTC.

At least ten counts were recorded for this clonotype. V usage is TRBV10-3 and J usage is TRBJ2-3, with TRBD2 matching 7 bases. The junction had 10 bases not matched to a gene; V was cut back by 6 bases and J by 4 bases. Germline V gene data show CDR1 as ENHRY and CDR2 as SYGVKD. The CDR3 is 15 residues long. The CDR3 is CAISGGLMGPDTQYF. CDR3 DNA sequence: TGTGCCATCAGCGGGGGACTAATGGGGCCAGATACGCAGTATTTT.

The genes are TRBV3-1 and TRBJ2-2; D might be TRBD1 (8 bases). Looked up from germline, CDR1 is LGHDT and CDR2 is YNNKEL (reference sequence). Trimming cost V 1 base and J 3 bases, with 18 bases left between them. The length of the CDR3 is 18 residues. CDR3 nucleotide sequence: TGTGCCAGCAGCCAAGCTAGACAGGGGAGGGGGGACACCGGGGAGCTGTTTTTT. This codes for CASSQARQGRGDTGELFF.

This clonotype was detected many times. The genes are TRBV10-3 and TRBJ2-7, with TRBD2 matching 7 bases. The V and J ends lost 6 bases and 7 bases, in that order; junction bases with no gene match: 15. This CDR3 is built from 15 residues. Germline CDR1 reads ENHRY; CDR2 reads SYGVKD. CDR3 amino acids: CAISLGEGPGWEQYF. CDR3 in DNA: TGTGCCATCAGCCTCGGGGAGGGCCCGGGATGGGAGCAGTACTTC.

This chain links TRBV5-5 with TRBJ1-4; D remains ambiguous. Germline V CDR1 and CDR2: SGHKS, YYEKEE (reference sequence). The CDR3 has 12 amino acids. The V end was cut by 3 bases, the J end by 8 bases, with 8 bases between. CDR3 coding DNA: TGTGCCAGCAGCTCTCCGGGGGAAAAACTGTTTTTT. This codes for CASSSPGEKLFF.

The CDR3 DNA sequence: TGTGCCAGCAGTTACCAGGCGGGAGCCCCGTGGGGACCCGATACAGATACGCAGTATTTT. As protein: CASSYQAGAPWGPDTDTQYF. The V and J genes are TRBV6-2 or TRBV6-3 and TRBJ2-3, with TRBD2 identical over 7 bases. CDR3 length: 20 residues. Unmatched junction bases numbered 20, after V lost 2 bases and J lost 3 bases. Germline V gene lookup returns CDR1 MNHEY and CDR2 SVGEGT.

Many counts were recorded for this clonotype. The chain carries TRBV6-6 and TRBJ1-1, with D maybe TRBD1 (6 bases). Per the germline V gene, CDR1 is MNHNY and CDR2 is SVGAGI (reference sequence). The CDR3 sequence is 16 residues long. Trimming stripped 2 bases from V and 4 bases from J, with 17 bases between. Here the CDR3 reads CASSYDRGGLGTEAFF. The CDR3 DNA reads TGTGCCAGCAGTTACGATCGGGGGGGGCTGGGCACTGAAGCTTTCTTT.

This clonotype was seen a few times. The chain carries TRBV3-1 and TRBJ2-3; D may be TRBD1 (5 bases). With 1 base removed from V and 2 bases from J, the gap between germline ends came to 10 bases. This CDR3 comprises 15 residues. Germline V gene data show CDR1 as LGHDT and CDR2 as YNNKEL (reference sequence). The CDR3 is CASSQGIGDTDTQYF. The CDR3 DNA follows: TGTGCCAGCAGCCAAGGTATAGGGGACACAGATACGCAGTATTTT.

The chain joins TRBV19 to TRBJ1-1; D remains unclear. Trimming removed 8 bases from V and 1 base from J, with 11 bases in between. CDR3 length: 13 amino acids. Germline CDR1 is LNHDA and CDR2 is SQIVND (reference sequence). The CDR3, as DNA: TGTGCCAGTGGGGTAACAGCGAACACTGAAGCTTTCTTT. Translating gives CASGVTANTEAFF.

The chain recombines TRBV2 with TRBJ1-4, with D possibly being TRBD1 (5 bases). The germline CDR1 and CDR2 sequences are SNHLY and FYNNEI. CDR3 length: 17 amino acids. The V gene lost 2 bases and the J gene lost 7 bases, with 20 bases spanning the gap. This chain's CDR3 is CASSEQGSGRRGEKLFF. The DNA for the CDR3 is TGTGCCAGCAGTGAACAGGGTTCAGGACGTCGTGGTGAAAAACTGTTTTTT.

The rearrangement joins TRBV27 to TRBJ1-1; the D is unclear. The germline V and J ends were trimmed by 7 bases and 0 bases, with 6 bases remaining between them. Germline V gene lookup returns CDR1 MNHEY and CDR2 SMNVEV (reference sequence). The CDR3 length is 12 residues. CDR3 nucleotide sequence: TGTGCCAGCATGGGAATGAACACTGAAGCTTTCTTT. This sequence encodes CASMGMNTEAFF.

This chain links TRBV7-2 with TRBJ2-2, with TRBD2 matching over 8 bases. Germline V gene lookup returns CDR1 SGHTA and CDR2 FQGNSA. J lost 6 bases, V lost 2 bases, and 14 bases had no gene match. The length of the CDR3 is 18 residues. The CDR3 protein is CASSLWGNFRGRSGELFF. DNA for the CDR3: TGTGCCAGCAGCTTATGGGGGAATTTCCGCGGGAGGTCCGGGGAGCTGTTTTTT.

The CDR3 loop is CASSLSSPYSGNTIYF. The CDR3 coding sequence is TGTGCCAGCAGTTTGAGTTCTCCATACTCTGGAAACACCATATATTTT. The chain recombines TRBV28 with TRBJ1-3; D remains unclear. Per germline, CDR1 MDHEN and CDR2 SYDVKM. The CDR3 contains 16 residues. The germline V and J ends were trimmed by 3 bases and 0 bases, with 12 bases remaining between them.